This entry lists 15 T cell receptor beta chains sequenced from one sample in a study of shared clonotypes between healthy human individuals. The assay was immunoSEQ multiplex PCR, and TCRdb's table has in-frame clones only and misses some. The sample yields over a million clones, roughly 98% seen once. What was sequenced was naive CD4+ T cells sorted from blood. Subset in this sample: CD45RA+ positively selected. The receptors here all came from a man younger than 45 in good health.

J is TRBJ2-6 and V is TRBV6-5, with D uncertain. There are 13 residues in the CDR3. Germline lookup yields CDR1 MNHEY and CDR2 SVGAGI. Trimming removed 6 bases from V and 0 bases from J, with 3 bases in between. CDR3 protein: CASRASGANVLTF. The CDR3 bases are TGTGCCAGCAGGGCCTCTGGGGCCAACGTCCTGACTTTC.

The V and J genes are TRBV7-2 and TRBJ1-2; possible D gene TRBD1, 6 bases. There are 14 residues in the CDR3. Trimming cost V 4 bases and J 4 bases, with 13 bases left between them. From germline, CDR1 is SGHTA and CDR2 FQGNSA. The CDR3 here is CASSSNGGGYGYTF. CDR3 sequence (DNA): TGTGCCAGCAGCTCCAACGGGGGCGGCTATGGCTACACCTTC.

The V call is TRBV5-4, the J call TRBJ1-5, with 7 bases that match TRBD1. Germline CDR1 SGHNT, CDR2 YYREEE (reference sequence). The CDR3 spans 16 residues. Trimming at V came to 2 bases and at J to 0 bases, leaving 5 bases not matched to a gene. The CDR3 bases are TGTGCCAGCAGCTTCCTAGGGGGCTTTAGCAATCAGCCCCAGCATTTT. Its translation: CASSFLGGFSNQPQHF.

The genes are TRBV11-3 and TRBJ2-7; 14 bases line up with TRBD2. Germline trimming cut 5 bases from V and 6 bases from J; bases unmatched to any gene: 6. From germline, CDR1 is SGHNT and CDR2 YENEEA. The CDR3 length is 15 residues. CDR3 residues: CASSPAGTSGSEQYF. For the CDR3, the DNA is TGTGCCAGCAGCCCCGCCGGGACTAGCGGGAGCGAGCAGTACTTC.

The chain links TRBV5-1 to TRBJ2-5; unclear D gene. V lost 4 bases to trimming and J lost 0 bases, with 13 bases between them. The CDR3 totals 15 residues. Germline lookup yields CDR1 SGHRS and CDR2 YFSETQ. The CDR3 reads CASSQLRGYQETQYF. Written as DNA, the CDR3 is TGCGCCAGCAGCCAGCTTCGTGGGTACCAAGAGACCCAGTACTTC.

The rearrangement joins TRBV9 to TRBJ1-1, with D possibly TRBD1 on 6 matching bases. This CDR3 region has 14 residues. Germline CDR1 is SGDLS and CDR2 is YYNGEE. Trimming cost V 3 bases and J 5 bases, with 14 bases left between them. The CDR3 coding sequence is TGTGCCAGCAGCGAACGGACAGCTGGGACTGAAGCTTTCTTT. Its translation: CASSERTAGTEAFF.

This chain connects TRBV5-1 to TRBJ1-3; 7 bases match TRBD1. Germline V CDR1 and CDR2: SGHRS, YFSETQ. V lost 5 bases to trimming and J lost 2 bases; unmatched junction nucleotides: 7. The CDR3 has 15 residues. CDR3 loop: CASSLTGNPGNTIYF. The CDR3 DNA follows: TGCGCCAGCAGTTTGACAGGGAACCCTGGAAACACCATATATTTT.

The rearrangement uses TRBV5-1 and TRBJ2-4; tentative D call: TRBD1 (5 bases). This CDR3 region has 12 residues. CDR1 is SGHRS, CDR2 YFSETQ, per germline. With 0 bases removed from V and 8 bases from J, the gap between germline ends came to 6 bases. CDR3 amino acids: CASSLGRDIQYF. The CDR3 nucleotides are TGCGCCAGCAGCTTGGGCAGGGACATTCAGTACTTC.

Comment on this clone: This sample also contains other DNA sequences that code for the same CDR3. This chain uses TRBV28 with TRBJ1-1; D unclear. The CDR3 runs 15 residues. The V gene's germline CDR1 is MDHEN and CDR2 SYDVKM. V gave up 2 bases and J gave up 1 base, with 11 bases separating them. As DNA, the CDR3 is TGTGCCAGCAGTTTAGGCGGCAGACCGAACACTGAAGCTTTCTTT. It encodes CASSLGGRPNTEAFF.

This chain joins TRBV5-4 and TRBJ2-2; D not certain. The germline CDR1 and CDR2 sequences are SGHNT and YYREEE (reference sequence). The CDR3 runs 19 residues. With 3 bases removed from V and 0 bases from J, the gap between germline ends came to 21 bases. CDR3 DNA sequence: TGTGCCAGCAGCTCCCGGCAGAGCCCGCGCCGTACGAACACCGGGGAGCTGTTTTTT. Translation: CASSSRQSPRRTNTGELFF.

This chain links TRBV2 with TRBJ2-5; possible D gene TRBD2, 5 bases. The CDR3 loop spans 15 amino acids. Germline CDR1 is SNHLY and CDR2 is FYNNEI. Trimming removed 4 bases from V and 1 base from J, with 13 bases in between. CDR3 coding DNA: TGTGCCAGCAGTGCTGGGGAGTTGGTCCAAGAGACCCAGTACTTC. This codes for CASSAGELVQETQYF.

CDR3 sequence reads: CASSSPRPGLNTIYF. In DNA, the CDR3 is TGTGCCAGCAGTTCGCCGAGACCTGGATTGAACACCATATATTTT. The genes are TRBV11-2 and TRBJ1-3; no clear D. Trimming shortened V by 6 bases and J by 7 bases, and 19 bases separated the two germline ends. Per germline, CDR1 SGHAT and CDR2 FQNNGV. The CDR3 covers 15 residues.

This chain connects TRBV6-1 to TRBJ1-2, with D unresolved. The germline CDR1 and CDR2 sequences are MNHNS and SASEGT. With 8 bases removed from V and 3 bases from J, the gap between germline ends came to 10 bases. CDR3 length equals 12 residues. The CDR3: CASHRLDYGYTF. In DNA form, the CDR3 reads TGTGCCAGCCACCGGCTCGACTATGGCTACACCTTC.

The chain has TRBV29-1 and TRBJ2-1; 13 bases map to TRBD2. The V gene end was trimmed by 7 bases and the J gene end by 10 bases; junction bases not matched to a gene: 16. The CDR3 is 16 residues long. Germline values: CDR1 SQVTM, CDR2 ANQGSEA. The CDR3 DNA follows: TGCAGCGGGCAAGGGACTAGCGGGAATCGCCTGGGAGAGCAGTTCTTC. Translation: CSGQGTSGNRLGEQFF.

Regarding this clone: Other nucleotide sequences in the sample specify the same CDR3. V gene TRBV5-1 combines with J gene TRBJ2-2, with TRBD2 identical over 8 bases. Germline V gene lookup returns CDR1 SGHRS and CDR2 YFSETQ. Unmatched junction bases numbered 5, after V lost 0 bases and J lost 4 bases. The CDR3 consists of 16 residues. In DNA, the CDR3 is TGCGCCAGCAGCTTGGGCCTAGCGGGTACCACCGGGGAGCTGTTTTTT. Encoded protein: CASSLGLAGTTGELFF. The whole variable domain, filled in from reference TRBV5-1 and TRBJ2-2, reads KAGVTQTPRYLIKTRGQQVTLSCSPISGHRSVSWYQQTPGQGLQFLFEYFSETQRNKGNFPGRFSGRQFSNSRSEMNVSTLELGDSALYLCASSLGLAGTTGELFFGEGSRLTVL.